This T cell receptor (beta chain) was identified in a study of T cell changes during pregnancy in multiple sclerosis. The repertoire was sequenced with immunoSEQ multiplex PCR; TCRdb's copy has only in-frame clones and lacks some. The sample contains around 69,000 clones, 92% of which appear only once. This clone is judged medium-sized (0.01 to 0.1%). The germline V and J ends were trimmed by 6 bases and 4 bases, with 9 bases remaining between them. This CDR3 has 12 amino acids. Germline CDR1 is LNHDA and CDR2 is SQIVND (reference sequence). The source is a female donor with multiple sclerosis, enrolled in a pregnancy study. Here the sequenced sample was peripheral blood, taken in the first trimester of pregnancy. This sequence joins TRBV19 and TRBJ2-5, with a possible D match to TRBD2 (5 bases). The CDR3 reads CASRQSGETQYF. CDR3 sequence (DNA): TGTGCCAGTAGACAAAGCGGAGAGACCCAGTACTTC.